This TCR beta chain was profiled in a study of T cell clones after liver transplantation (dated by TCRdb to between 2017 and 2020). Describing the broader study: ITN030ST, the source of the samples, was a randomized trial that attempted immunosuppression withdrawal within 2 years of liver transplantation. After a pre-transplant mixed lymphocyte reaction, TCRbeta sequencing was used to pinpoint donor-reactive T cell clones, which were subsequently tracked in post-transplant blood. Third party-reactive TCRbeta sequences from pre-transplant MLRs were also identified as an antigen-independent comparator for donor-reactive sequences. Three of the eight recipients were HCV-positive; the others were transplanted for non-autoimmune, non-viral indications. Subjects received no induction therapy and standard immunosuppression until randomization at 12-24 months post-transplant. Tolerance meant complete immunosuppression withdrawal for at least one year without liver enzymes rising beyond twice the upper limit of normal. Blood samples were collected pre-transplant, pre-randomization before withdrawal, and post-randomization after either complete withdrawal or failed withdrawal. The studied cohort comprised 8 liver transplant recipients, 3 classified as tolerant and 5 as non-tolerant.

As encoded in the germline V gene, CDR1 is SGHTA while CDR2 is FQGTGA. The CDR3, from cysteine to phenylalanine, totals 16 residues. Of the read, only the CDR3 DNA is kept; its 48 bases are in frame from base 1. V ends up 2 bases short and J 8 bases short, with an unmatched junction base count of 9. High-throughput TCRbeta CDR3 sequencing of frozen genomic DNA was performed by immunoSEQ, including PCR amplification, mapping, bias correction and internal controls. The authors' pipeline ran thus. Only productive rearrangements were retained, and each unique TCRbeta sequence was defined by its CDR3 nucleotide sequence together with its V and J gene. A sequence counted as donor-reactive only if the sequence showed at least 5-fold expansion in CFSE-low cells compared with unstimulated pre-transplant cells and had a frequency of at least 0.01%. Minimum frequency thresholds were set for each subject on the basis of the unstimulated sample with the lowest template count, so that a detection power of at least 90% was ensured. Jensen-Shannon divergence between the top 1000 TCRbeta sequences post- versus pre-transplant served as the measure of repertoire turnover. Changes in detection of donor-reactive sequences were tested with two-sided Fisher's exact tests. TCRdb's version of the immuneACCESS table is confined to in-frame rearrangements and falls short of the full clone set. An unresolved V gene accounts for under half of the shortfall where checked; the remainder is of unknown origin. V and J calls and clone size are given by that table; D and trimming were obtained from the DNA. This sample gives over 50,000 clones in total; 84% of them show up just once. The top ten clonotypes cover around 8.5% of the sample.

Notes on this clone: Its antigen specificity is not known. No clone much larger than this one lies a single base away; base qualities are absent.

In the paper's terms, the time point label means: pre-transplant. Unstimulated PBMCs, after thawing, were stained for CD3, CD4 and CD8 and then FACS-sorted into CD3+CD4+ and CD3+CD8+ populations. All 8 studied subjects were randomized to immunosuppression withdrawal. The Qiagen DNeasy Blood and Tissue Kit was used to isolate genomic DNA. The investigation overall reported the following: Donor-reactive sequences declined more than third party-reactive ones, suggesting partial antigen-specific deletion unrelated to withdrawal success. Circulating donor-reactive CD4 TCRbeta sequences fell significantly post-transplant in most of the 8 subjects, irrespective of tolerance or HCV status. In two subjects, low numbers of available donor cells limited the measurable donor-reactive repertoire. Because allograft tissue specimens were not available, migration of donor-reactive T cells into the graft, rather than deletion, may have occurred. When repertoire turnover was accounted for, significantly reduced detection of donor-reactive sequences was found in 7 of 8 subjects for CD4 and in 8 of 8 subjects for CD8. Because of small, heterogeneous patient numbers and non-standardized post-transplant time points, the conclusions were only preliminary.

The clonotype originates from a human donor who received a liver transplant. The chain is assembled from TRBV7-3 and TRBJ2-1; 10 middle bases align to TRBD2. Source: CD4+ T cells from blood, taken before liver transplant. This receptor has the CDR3 CASSLLPAGGGHEQFF. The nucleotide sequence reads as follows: TGTGCCAGCAGCTTACTCCCAGCGGGAGGGGGGCATGAGCAGTTCTTC.